The T cell receptor beta chain under discussion was sequenced for a study of T cell responses to AZD1222 COVID-19 vaccine. The protocol was immunoSEQ multiplex PCR, while the TCRdb copy is restricted to in-frame clones and leaves out a portion. The sample shows some 120,000 clones, around 94% of them seen only once. This clone was found once. Germline lookup yields CDR1 SGDLS and CDR2 YYNGEE. The V end was cut by 4 bases, the J end by 1 base, with 23 bases between. There are 19 residues in the CDR3. Specimen: peripheral blood, collected on day 0 of AZD1222 vaccination. The chain recombines TRBV9 with TRBJ2-2; a weak D match, TRBD2 (6 bases). This TCR was sampled from an adult in good health. This chain's CDR3 is CASSTMPGLQRRNTGELFF. In DNA form, the CDR3 reads TGTGCCAGCAGCACGATGCCGGGACTTCAAAGACGGAACACCGGGGAGCTGTTTTTT.